These 20 T cell receptor beta chains share one sample of origin, sequenced in a study of molecular identifiers for immune sequencing clone quantification. MiXCR, run by TCRdb on the PCR reads, gives a single entry per CDR3 protein. The sample holds approximately 550,000 distinct CDR3 sequences, less than 30% seen once. The sequenced sample was naive CD8+ T cells from blood, with Jurkat cell RNA spiked in. Subset meaning: FACS-sorted CD8+CD4-CCR7+CD45RA+ naive T cells. The receptor source for this set is a human donor in good health. Some libraries in this study had Jurkat cell RNA spiked in.

This clonotype showed up just a few times. The chain links TRBV27 to TRBJ1-5; D is uncertain. V dropped 3 bases and J dropped 4 bases, with 10 bases sitting between them. This CDR3 is built from 14 residues. Germline V lookup: CDR1 MNHEY, CDR2 SMNVEV (reference sequence). In DNA form, the CDR3 reads TGTGCCAGCAGTTTTCGGTCGAGTAATCAGCCCCAGCATTTT. It yields the protein CASSFRSSNQPQHF.

A few counts support this clonotype. V is TRBV4-1 and J is TRBJ1-1, with D perhaps TRBD1 (5 bases). The CDR3 sequence is 14 residues long. Germline CDR1 reads MGHRA; CDR2 reads YSYEKL. The V gene lost 4 bases and the J gene lost 5 bases, with 14 bases spanning the gap. The CDR3 DNA follows: TGCGCCAGCAGCCGTCAAGCGGCAGGGACTGAAGCTTTCTTT. Its protein product is CASSRQAAGTEAFF.

This clonotype was recorded a few times. The rearrangement uses TRBV9 and TRBJ2-1; 9 nucleotides match TRBD2. The CDR3 is 15 residues long. Looked up from germline, CDR1 is SGDLS and CDR2 is YYNGEE. V lost 2 bases, J lost 8 bases, and 8 bases stayed unmatched. CDR3 amino acids: CASSVGTSTLDEQFF. DNA of the CDR3: TGTGCCAGCAGCGTTGGGACTAGCACTTTGGATGAGCAGTTCTTC.

This clonotype has a count of ten or more. This chain uses TRBV30 with TRBJ2-3; the match to TRBD2 covers 7 bases. This CDR3 comprises 18 residues. Germline lookup yields CDR1 GTSNPN and CDR2 SVGIG (reference sequence). Losses at the gene ends were 1 base for V and 2 bases for J; bases not matched to a gene: 15. The CDR3 region is CAWSDSSPLLAATDTQYF. Here the CDR3 DNA reads TGTGCCTGGAGTGATTCAAGCCCATTGCTAGCGGCCACAGATACGCAGTATTTT.

On this clonotype: A read error may be the cause here, since a much bigger clone is one base away. This CDR3 fails to terminate in the conserved phenylalanine or tryptophan, so it likely reflects a read error. The rearrangement joins TRBV14 to TRBJ1-1; 7 bases align to TRBD1. V shed 2 bases, J shed 4 bases, and the junction held 7 bases outside the gene matches. The CDR3 sequence is 15 residues long. Germline values: CDR1 SGHDN, CDR2 FVKESK. The CDR3 is CASSQIRGRGTEAFY. The DNA of the CDR3 is TGTGCCAGCAGCCAAATAAGGGGGCGCGGCACTGAAGCTTTCTAT.

This clonotype was found a few times. This rearrangement joins TRBV7-9 to TRBJ1-3; 7 positions agree with TRBD1. The CDR3 consists of 16 residues. The germline gives CDR1 SEHNR, CDR2 FQNEAQ (reference sequence). J gave up 0 bases and V 4 bases, and 6 bases lay outside the gene matches. The CDR3 nucleotides read TGTGCCAGCAGCTCCCGGGACAGACGCTCTGGAAACACCATATATTTT. Its translation is CASSSRDRRSGNTIYF.

This clonotype was found many times. The rearrangement uses TRBV2 and TRBJ2-5, with D perhaps matching TRBD1 or TRBD2 (6 bases each). Per the germline V gene, CDR1 is SNHLY and CDR2 is FYNNEI. This CDR3 contains 13 residues. V lost 4 bases and J lost 4, with 10 bases in between. This CDR3 reads CASSGGDTETQYF. Here the CDR3 DNA reads TGTGCCAGCAGTGGCGGGGACACAGAGACCCAGTACTTC.

This clonotype has at least ten counts. The chain joins TRBV7-9 to TRBJ1-5, with D possibly being TRBD1 (6 bases). The CDR3 has 13 residues. V was shortened by 6 bases and J by 4 bases, with 10 bases between the two germline ends. CDR1 and CDR2 from the germline V gene are SEHNR and FQNEAQ (reference sequence). The CDR3: CASRGAGNQPQHF. For the CDR3, the DNA is TGTGCCAGCAGGGGGGCTGGAAATCAGCCCCAGCATTTT.

This clonotype was counted a few times. This chain uses TRBV2 with TRBJ2-7; D remains ambiguous. V was shortened by 2 bases and J by 1 base, with 12 bases between the two germline ends. Germline V gene data show CDR1 as SNHLY and CDR2 as FYNNEI. This CDR3 is 15 amino acids long. The CDR3 sequence: CASSETSGQSYEQYF. In DNA, the CDR3 is TGTGCCAGCAGTGAAACCTCCGGGCAGTCCTACGAGCAGTACTTC. The full variable domain, its missing parts supplied by reference TRBV2 and TRBJ2-7, is EPEVTQTPSHQVTQMGQEVILRCVPISNHLYFYWYRQILGQKVEFLVSFYNNEISEKSEIFDDQFSVERPDGSNFTLKIRSTKLEDSAMYFCASSETSGQSYEQYFGPGTRLTVT.

A note on this clonotype: A clone one base away is much larger, so this may be a read error. Because the CDR3 is missing its conserved closing phenylalanine or tryptophan, this is likely a read error. This chain joins TRBV2 and TRBJ2-7; the D gene is possibly TRBD1 (7 bases). The germline V gene encodes CDR1 SNHLY and CDR2 FYNNEI. This CDR3 is built from 14 residues. V was trimmed by 6 bases and J by 6 bases, leaving 18 bases between them. CDR3 bases: TGTGCCAGCAGCCAACCCAGGAGGGGGCCCGAGCAGTACCTC. Amino acids: CASSQPRRGPEQYL.

On this clonotype: A much larger clone sits a single nucleotide away, making a read error possible. The gene calls are TRBV7-9 and TRBJ2-5; D ambiguous. The CDR3 covers 13 residues. From germline, CDR1 is SEHNR and CDR2 FQNEAQ (reference sequence). For the CDR3, the DNA is TGTGCCAGCAGCTTAACCCACCATGAGACCCAGTACTTC. It is translated as CASSLTHHETQYF.

The chain joins TRBV3-1 to TRBJ1-1, with D maybe TRBD1 (5 bases). Germline V CDR1 and CDR2: LGHDT, YNNKEL (reference sequence). Trimming left V 1 base short and J 2 bases short, with 11 bases between. This CDR3 has 15 residues. CDR3 in DNA: TGTGCCAGCAGCCAAGCAGGGCATGGAAACACTGAAGCTTTCTTT. It translates to CASSQAGHGNTEAFF. Full variable domain (outside the CDR3, taken from reference TRBV3-1 and TRBJ1-1): DTAVSQTPKYLVTQMGNDKSIKCEQNLGHDTMYWYKQDSKKFLKIMFSYNNKELIINETVPNRFSPKSPDKAHLNLHINSLELGDSAVYFCASSQAGHGNTEAFFGQGTRLTVV.

This clonotype was seen a few times. The genes are TRBV6-6 and TRBJ2-7; possibly TRBD1 or TRBD2 for D (6 bases each). Trimming shortened V by 6 bases and J by 4 bases, and 10 bases separated the two germline ends. The CDR3 is made up of 12 amino acids. Germline CDR1 MNHNY, CDR2 SVGAGI (reference sequence). The CDR3 nucleotides read TGTGCCAGCAGCGGGGGCGAGTACGAGCAGTACTTC. Residues: CASSGGEYEQYF.

Comments on this clonotype: A read error may be the cause here, since a much bigger clone is one base away. V is TRBV4-1 and J is TRBJ1-1; D remains unclear. CDR3 length: 14 residues. Looked up from germline, CDR1 is MGHRA and CDR2 is YSYEKL. Written as DNA, the CDR3 is TGCGCCAGCAGCCAAGCAGTATCGGGTACTGAAACTTTCTTT. Protein sequence: CASSQAVSGTETFF.

The gene calls are TRBV15 and TRBJ1-1; D is unresolved. The germline gives CDR1 LNHNV, CDR2 YYDKDF (reference sequence). CDR3 length: 14 amino acids. Trimming took off 0 bases at V and 1 base at J, with 6 bases between the two ends. This CDR3 reads CATSRDPANTEAFF. Here the CDR3 DNA reads TGTGCCACCAGCAGAGATCCGGCGAACACTGAAGCTTTCTTT.

There are many counts of this clonotype. V and J are TRBV7-8 and TRBJ2-5, with D unclear. V was shortened by 1 base and J by 5 bases, with 5 bases between the two germline ends. Germline CDR1 is SGHVS and CDR2 is FQNEAQ. CDR3 length: 12 amino acids. The CDR3 sequence: CASSLVAETQYF. CDR3 nucleotides: TGTGCCAGCAGCTTAGTAGCTGAGACCCAGTACTTC. Looking up the rest from reference TRBV7-8 and TRBJ2-5 gives the full variable domain: GAGVSQSPRYKVAKRGQDVALRCDPISGHVSLFWYQQALGQGPEFLTYFQNEAQLDKSGLPSDRFFAERPEGSVSTLKIQRTQQEDSAVYLCASSLVAETQYFGPGTRLLVL.

J is TRBJ2-7 and V is TRBV20-1, with 8 positions matching TRBD1. CDR1 is DFQATT, CDR2 SNEGSKA, per germline (reference sequence). V dropped 5 bases and J dropped 4; count of bases not matched to a gene: 10. The CDR3 runs to 14 residues. The CDR3 DNA follows: TGCAGTGCTGCCGACAGGGGTCTATCTTACGAGCAGTACTTC. It yields the protein CSAADRGLSYEQYF.

At least ten counts were recorded for this clonotype. V and J are TRBV28 and TRBJ1-5; D unresolved. Germline-derived CDR1 and CDR2 are MDHEN and SYDVKM. The germline V and J ends were trimmed by 6 bases and 0 bases, with 12 bases remaining between them. This CDR3 spans 15 amino acids. This chain's CDR3 is CASSSSQYSNQPQHF. The CDR3 region has the DNA TGTGCCAGCAGCTCCTCCCAGTATAGCAATCAGCCCCAGCATTTT.

About this clonotype: Relative to the germline gene, one junction end is altered; a read error may explain this. The chain is built from TRBV20-1 and TRBJ2-4; tentatively, D is TRBD2 (6 bases). The CDR3 extends over 17 amino acids. The germline V gene has CDR1 DFQATT and CDR2 SNEGSKA (reference sequence). CDR3 coding DNA: TGCAATGCTAAAAATGAGTTAGCGGTACTAGCCAAAAACATTCAATACTTC. It is translated as CNAKNELAVLAKNIQYF.

In its sample, this clonotype was seen a few times. The chain uses TRBV7-9 and TRBJ1-2, with D unclear. V was clipped by 5 bases and J by 0 bases, with 19 bases between them. The CDR3 covers 17 residues. Germline V gives CDR1 SEHNR, CDR2 FQNEAQ (reference sequence). The CDR3 here is CASSPSLYGSSNYGYTF. In nucleotides, the CDR3 is TGTGCCAGCAGCCCCTCGCTTTACGGGTCCTCTAACTATGGCTACACCTTC.